These T cell receptor beta chains were read from a single sample in a study of response to subunit inactivated influenza vaccine. TCRdb re-derived calls from the RT-PCR reads in MiXCR, one entry per CDR3 protein. The profile shows hundreds of thousands of distinct CDR3 sequences, less than 15% of them singletons. The sequencing used PBMCs from blood, collected 14 days before vaccination. These receptors were collected from a man over 45 who received an inactivated influenza vaccine. Both conserved end residues are part of each CDR3. D genes are given only for firm matches. The listing skips clone size in some rows; elsewhere it reads once, few, many or a size class.

>.|TRBJ2-5|TRBV7-8|.
CASSVFPFQETQYF
TGTGCCAGCAGCGTATTCCCCTTTCAAGAGACCCAGTACTTC
>TRBD1|TRBJ1-2|TRBV12-3/TRBV12-4|.
CASSATGSVRGYTF
TGTGCCAGCAGTGCGACAGGGTCGGTTCGTGGCTACACCTTC
>TRBD1|TRBJ2-5|TRBV7-6|once
CASSAYRDREEPQYF
TGTGCCAGCAGCGCGTACCGGGACAGGGAAGAGCCCCAGTACTTC
>.|TRBJ2-3|TRBV10-3|few
CAISESQSPTDTQYF
TGTGCCATCAGTGAGTCGCAGAGCCCCACAGATACGCAGTATTTT
>.|TRBJ1-1|TRBV2|.
CARPPWGGTEAFF
TGTGCCCGCCCTCCGTGGGGCGGCACTGAAGCTTTCTTT
>.|TRBJ1-6|TRBV28|few
CASSRPPRGSSYNSPLHF
TGTGCCAGCAGTCGCCCGCCGCGGGGGAGCTCCTATAATTCACCCCTCCACTTT
>TRBD2|TRBJ2-7|TRBV11-2|few
CASSLVICLGEGPYEQYF
TGTGCCAGCAGCTTAGTCATTTGTTTAGGGGAGGGGCCCTACGAGCAGTACTTC
>.|TRBJ2-6|TRBV5-1|few
CASSLGLGGAGANVLTF
TGCGCCAGCAGCTTGGGTCTTGGGGGCGCTGGGGCCAACGTCCTGACTTTC
>TRBD2|TRBJ2-4|TRBV29-1|.
CSAERGGNIQYF
TGCAGCGCTGAGCGGGGGGGCAACATTCAGTACTTC
>.|TRBJ2-5|TRBV20-1|.
CSARTRGETQYF
TGCAGTGCTAGAACACGCGGGGAGACCCAGTACTTC
>TRBD2|TRBJ2-1|TRBV29-1|many
CSVVTDGRGDNEQFF
TGCAGCGTTGTAACGGACGGGCGGGGGGACAATGAGCAGTTCTTC
>.|TRBJ2-1|TRBV20-1|.
CSARDQRVYNEQFF
TGCAGTGCTAGAGATCAGCGGGTCTACAATGAGCAGTTCTTC
>.|TRBJ2-1|TRBV20-1|many
CSARPNYNEQFF
TGCAGTGCTAGGCCCAATTACAATGAGCAGTTCTTC
>TRBD2|TRBJ2-7|TRBV9|.
CASSVEGGRAQYF
TGTGCCAGCAGCGTAGAAGGCGGGAGAGCGCAGTACTTC
>.|TRBJ1-1|TRBV4-1|few
CASSQPTWATEAFF
TGCGCCAGCAGCCAGCCGACATGGGCCACTGAAGCTTTCTTT
>.|TRBJ2-7|TRBV9|.
CASSVATNYEQYF
TGTGCCAGCAGCGTAGCCACTAACTACGAGCAGTACTTC
>.|TRBJ2-7|TRBV7-8|few
CASGGRLSYEQYF
TGTGCCAGCGGGGGCCGCCTCTCCTACGAGCAGTACTTC
>.|TRBJ1-6|TRBV27|.
CASSLWTASSYNSPLHF
TGTGCCAGCAGCCTATGGACAGCGAGCTCCTATAATTCACCCCTCCACTTT
>.|TRBJ1-1|TRBV10-2|few
CASSVDSYNTEAFF
TGCGCCAGCAGTGTGGACAGTTACAACACTGAAGCTTTCTTT
>TRBD1|TRBJ1-5|TRBV18|.
CASSPQQGADQPQHF
TGTGCCAGCTCACCGCAACAGGGGGCAGATCAGCCCCAGCATTTT
>.|TRBJ2-5|TRBV7-2|.
CASSPAGRMKTQYF
TGTGCCAGCAGCCCTGCGGGGCGCATGAAGACCCAGTACTTC
>.|TRBJ2-3|TRBV4-2|many
CASSQDKGGVSDTQYF
TGTGCCAGCAGCCAAGATAAGGGTGGGGTCTCGGATACGCAGTATTTT
>TRBD2|TRBJ2-1|TRBV20-1|few
CSARGTGGNEQFF
TGCAGTGCTAGGGGAACGGGAGGGAATGAGCAGTTCTTC
>.|TRBJ1-1|TRBV19|.
CASSIDVSPGTEAFF
TGTGCCAGTAGTATAGATGTAAGCCCCGGCACTGAAGCTTTCTTT
>.|TRBJ2-7|TRBV6-5|.
CASRFTLGSHEQYF
TGTGCCAGCAGATTTACTCTGGGCTCCCACGAGCAGTACTTC
>.|TRBJ1-1|TRBV18|.
CASSPRRLNTEAFF
TGTGCCAGCTCACCCAGACGATTGAACACTGAAGCTTTCTTT
>.|TRBJ2-5|TRBV4-2|.
CASSQSGTEETQYF
TGTGCCAGCAGCCAATCCGGGACTGAAGAGACCCAGTACTTC
>.|TRBJ1-2|TRBV12-3/TRBV12-4|few
CASSHHKSGYGYTF
TGTGCCAGCAGTCATCATAAGTCGGGCTATGGCTACACCTTC
>.|TRBJ2-2|TRBV7-2|many
CASSFRQSNTGELFF
TGTGCCAGCAGCTTTCGGCAGTCGAACACCGGGGAGCTGTTTTTT
>TRBD1|TRBJ2-7|TRBV18|.
CASSPPVAGGYEQYF
TGTGCCAGCTCACCACCGGTGGCAGGGGGTTACGAGCAGTACTTC
>.|TRBJ2-5|TRBV6-2/TRBV6-3|many
CASSTRRGQETQYF
TGTGCCAGCAGTACCCGGAGGGGACAAGAGACCCAGTACTTC
>TRBD2|TRBJ2-7|TRBV27|few
CASSLYGGRATYEQYF
TGTGCCAGCAGTCTGTACGGGGGGAGGGCCACCTACGAGCAGTACTTC
>TRBD2|TRBJ2-5|TRBV12-3/TRBV12-4|many
CASSGLAEETQYF
TGTGCCAGCAGTGGACTAGCAGAAGAGACCCAGTACTTC
>.|TRBJ1-5|TRBV6-1|few
CASSDRGRGNQPQHF
TGTGCCAGCAGTGACAGGGGAAGGGGCAATCAGCCCCAGCATTTT
>.|TRBJ1-2|TRBV7-2|many
CASSLVGVGYGYTF
TGTGCCAGCAGCTTAGTCGGGGTGGGCTATGGCTACACCTTC
>TRBD1|TRBJ2-7|TRBV6-1|many
CASSVGGTGASYEQYF
TGTGCCAGCAGTGTAGGCGGGACAGGGGCCTCCTACGAGCAGTACTTC
>.|TRBJ2-7|TRBV11-2|many
CASSLSGDEQYF
TGTGCCAGCAGCTTATCCGGGGACGAGCAGTACTTC
>TRBD2|TRBJ2-7|TRBV7-2|many
CASSLGRLAGAGEQYF
TGTGCCAGCAGCTTAGGTCGGCTAGCGGGAGCGGGTGAGCAGTACTTC
>TRBD1|TRBJ2-1|TRBV20-1|many
CSARGGAGTGNWFF
TGCAGTGCTAGAGGGGGGGCGGGGACAGGGAATTGGTTCTTC
>TRBD1|TRBJ1-1|TRBV29-1|.
CSADRGGTEAFF
TGCAGCGCGGACAGGGGAGGGACTGAAGCTTTCTTT